What follows are 26 T cell receptor beta chains derived from one specimen sequenced in a study of cytomegalovirus exposure and HLA in healthy donors. The study ran its PCR with 60 Vbeta and 13 Jbeta primers. Measured with immunoSEQ multiplex PCR; TCRdb has only the in-frame clones, and not every one. There are 150,000 to 200,000 clones in the sample; around 62% occur only once, and around 2.9% lies in the top ten. Sequenced: PBMCs. These receptors were taken from a man aged 35 to 55 in good health and CMV-seronegative.

The chain has TRBV30 and TRBJ2-3; D is undetermined. There are 12 residues in the CDR3. Germline CDR1 GTSNPN, CDR2 SVGIG (reference sequence). V was pared by 3 bases and J by 5 bases, with 9 bases between. CDR3 sequence (DNA): TGTGCCTGGAGCCTAGTGAGAGATACGCAGTATTTT. Its protein is CAWSLVRDTQYF.

The chain couples TRBV6-5 to TRBJ2-7, with TRBD1 identical over 9 bases. The CDR3 covers 14 residues. Germline V gene data show CDR1 as MNHEY and CDR2 as SVGAGI. Trimming removed 6 bases from V and 7 bases from J; junction bases left unmatched: 10. The CDR3 loop is CASSAQQGAGEQYF. Written as DNA, the CDR3 is TGTGCCAGCAGCGCCCAACAGGGGGCTGGGGAGCAGTACTTC.

Regarding this clone: The same CDR3 arises from other DNA sequences in this sample as well. The CDR3 bases are TGTGCCAGCTCCCCTTCTGGACAGGGCTACGAGCAGTACTTC. Encoded protein: CASSPSGQGYEQYF. The genes are TRBV18 and TRBJ2-7; 8 positions agree with TRBD1. In germline, CDR1 is KGHSH, CDR2 LQKENI. The CDR3 consists of 14 residues. With V trimmed by 6 bases and J by 3 bases, 7 bases remained unmatched.

CDR3 DNA: TGTGCCAGCAGCTTGGACCTAGTGGGCTCTGGAAACACCATATATTTT. This translates into CASSLDLVGSGNTIYF. The chain uses TRBV5-5 and TRBJ1-3, with D unresolved. Between the trimmed V and J ends, which lost 0 bases and 0 bases, there was a span of 10 bases. This CDR3 is built from 16 residues. Looked up from germline, CDR1 is SGHKS and CDR2 is YYEKEE (reference sequence).

J is TRBJ2-1 and V is TRBV25-1; 11 positions agree with TRBD2. The CDR3 has 14 residues. V lost 8 bases to trimming and J lost 5 bases; unmatched junction nucleotides: 5. CDR1 and CDR2 (germline): MGHDK, SYGVNS. The CDR3 region is CASLGLAENNEQFF. Written as DNA, the CDR3 is TGTGCCAGCCTGGGACTAGCGGAAAACAATGAGCAGTTCTTC.

CDR3 residues: CASRPRGGRALYEQYF. The CDR3 nucleotides are TGTGCCAGCAGACCCCGCGGCGGGAGGGCTCTCTACGAGCAGTACTTC. V and J are TRBV25-1 and TRBJ2-7; TRBD2 matches at 9 bases. CDR1 is MGHDK and CDR2 is SYGVNS in the germline V gene. The CDR3 runs to 16 residues. The V segment lost 6 bases and the J segment 3 bases; nucleotides outside the gene matches: 12.

V usage is TRBV6-6 and J usage is TRBJ2-5; 11 bases align to TRBD2. J gave up 5 bases and V 4 bases, and 6 bases lay outside the gene matches. This CDR3 contains 15 residues. Per germline, CDR1 MNHNY and CDR2 SVGAGI (reference sequence). CDR3 nucleotides: TGTGCCAGCAGTTTTCAACTAGCGGGAGCTGAGACCCAGTACTTC. Its protein is CASSFQLAGAETQYF.

Details on this clone: At one boundary the junction diverges from the germline segment, which might be a read error. The gene calls are TRBV15 and TRBJ1-3; D gene uncertain. There are 15 residues in the CDR3. CDR1 is LNHNV, CDR2 YYDKDF, per germline (reference sequence). Here the CDR3 DNA reads TGTGCCACCAGCGGAGGACGGAGCTCTGGAAACATCATATATTTT. Amino acid sequence: CATSGGRSSGNIIYF.

This chain links TRBV28 with TRBJ1-1, with TRBD1 identical over 7 bases. Germline CDR1 and CDR2: MDHEN and SYDVKM. V dropped 6 bases and J dropped 7; count of bases not matched to a gene: 11. The CDR3 is 14 residues long. The DNA for the CDR3 is TGTGCCAGCAGACCCGAGGCAGGGGGAGTTGAAGCTTTCTTT. This codes for CASRPEAGGVEAFF. The whole variable domain, filled in from reference TRBV28 and TRBJ1-1, reads DVKVTQSSRYLVKRTGEKVFLECVQDMDHENMFWYRQDPGLGLRLIYFSYDVKMKEKGDIPEGYSVSREKKERFSLILESASTNQTSMYLCASRPEAGGVEAFFGQGTRLTVV.

The chain carries TRBV30 and TRBJ1-3, with D hard to call. V was shortened by 2 bases and J by 0 bases, with 8 bases between the two germline ends. The CDR3 sequence is 14 residues long. Germline V gives CDR1 GTSNPN, CDR2 SVGIG (reference sequence). DNA of the CDR3: TGTGCCTGGAGTCGCACAAACTCTGGAAACACCATATATTTT. Protein: CAWSRTNSGNTIYF. Supplemented by reference TRBV30 and TRBJ1-3, the full variable domain reads SQTIHQWPATLVQPVGSPLSLECTVEGTSNPNLYWYRQAAGRGLQLLFYSVGIGQISSEVPQNLSASRPQDRQFILSSKKLLLSDSGFYLCAWSRTNSGNTIYFGEGSWLTVV.

The V and J genes are TRBV19 and TRBJ2-3; 7 bases align to TRBD2. Germline CDR1 reads LNHDA; CDR2 reads SQIVND (reference sequence). Germline trimming cut 6 bases from V and 2 bases from J; bases unmatched to any gene: 11. This CDR3 region has 16 residues. The CDR3 loop is CASSTERGVDTDTQYF. CDR3 nucleotide sequence: TGTGCCAGTAGCACCGAACGGGGGGTTGACACAGATACGCAGTATTTT.

This clone appeared a few times. The V gene is TRBV10-2, the J gene TRBJ2-6, with TRBD1 matching over 8 bases. There are 16 residues in the CDR3. Germline CDR1 reads WSHSY; CDR2 reads SAAADI. The CDR3 bases are TGCGCTTCGGAGGGGCAGGGGGCGCAAGGGGCCAACGTCCTGACTTTC. This encodes CASEGQGAQGANVLTF.

This clone was seen a few times. This rearrangement joins TRBV10-3 to TRBJ2-7, with 8 bases lining up with TRBD1. From germline, CDR1 is ENHRY and CDR2 SYGVKD. J gave up 3 bases and V 4 bases, and 8 bases lay outside the gene matches. The CDR3 has 15 residues. The CDR3 sequence is CAISGLTGERYEQYF. The DNA for the CDR3 is TGTGCCATCAGTGGCTTGACAGGGGAGCGCTACGAGCAGTACTTC.

This rearrangement joins TRBV19 to TRBJ2-1, with 11 bases matching TRBD2. This CDR3 has 15 residues. Trimming removed 4 bases from V and 4 bases from J; junction bases left unmatched: 3. The germline V gene encodes CDR1 LNHDA and CDR2 SQIVND (reference sequence). The CDR3 DNA follows: TGTGCCAGTAGTACTAGCGGGAGGCTTTACAATGAGCAGTTCTTC. This encodes CASSTSGRLYNEQFF. The complete variable domain, with remaining parts taken from reference TRBV19 and TRBJ2-1, reads DGGITQSPKYLFRKEGQNVTLSCEQNLNHDAMYWYRQDPGQGLRLIYYSQIVNDFQKGDIAEGYSVSREKKESFPLTVTSAQKNPTAFYLCASSTSGRLYNEQFFGPGTRLTVL.

The chain joins TRBV4-2 to TRBJ2-7; TRBD2 aligns across 7 bases. This CDR3 is built from 16 residues. V lost 1 base to trimming and J lost 5 bases; unmatched junction nucleotides: 11. Germline CDR1 reads LGHNA; CDR2 reads YNFKEQ. In DNA, the CDR3 is TGTGCCAGCAGCCAAGTAATAGCGGCGGGAGCAAACGAGCAGTACTTC. Protein: CASSQVIAAGANEQYF.

This clone was counted only a few times. The chain joins TRBV27 to TRBJ2-1; perhaps TRBD2 as D (6 bases). V was pared by 3 bases and J by 8 bases, with 17 bases between. The germline gives CDR1 MNHEY, CDR2 SMNVEV (reference sequence). This CDR3 region has 15 residues. Here the CDR3 DNA reads TGTGCCAGCAGTTTCCCGGTGTGGAGGGGTGATGAGCAGTTCTTC. Translating it yields CASSFPVWRGDEQFF.

The CDR3 coding sequence is TGTGCCAGCAGTCCGGGGACACATATCGGCTACACCTTC. It is translated as CASSPGTHIGYTF. This chain links TRBV27 with TRBJ1-2; weak D call: TRBD1 (6 bases). The CDR3 has 13 residues. V was cut by 5 bases and J by 8 bases, with 15 bases left in between. The germline V gene has CDR1 MNHEY and CDR2 SMNVEV (reference sequence).

This chain connects TRBV29-1 to TRBJ2-5; the D is unclear. Trimming took off 3 bases at V and 1 base at J, with 6 bases between the two ends. Germline CDR1 is SQVTM and CDR2 is ANQGSEA. This CDR3 has 12 residues. CDR3 amino acids: CSVEGFQETQYF. The CDR3, as DNA: TGCAGCGTTGAGGGCTTCCAAGAGACCCAGTACTTC.

The V and J genes are TRBV6-1 and TRBJ2-5, with D possibly being TRBD2 (7 bases). The DNA end lines up better with TRBJ2-7; the J call may be wrong. CDR3 length: 11 residues. Germline lookup yields CDR1 MNHNS and CDR2 SASEGT. The chain's CDR3 is CASSRGGEQYF. The CDR3 DNA is TGTGCCAGCAGTAGGGGGGGCGAGCAGTACTTC.

The DNA for the CDR3 is TGTGCCTGGAGTGCAGCACAGGGGGCGTCCTACGAGCAGTACTTC. This sequence encodes CAWSAAQGASYEQYF. J is TRBJ2-7 and V is TRBV30; the match to TRBD1 covers 9 bases. Germline V gene sequence: CDR1 GTSNPN, CDR2 SVGIG (reference sequence). After removal of 1 base from V and 1 base from J, the junction contained 5 bases not matched to a gene. The CDR3 is 15 residues long. Supplemented by reference TRBV30 and TRBJ2-7, the full variable domain reads SQTIHQWPATLVQPVGSPLSLECTVEGTSNPNLYWYRQAAGRGLQLLFYSVGIGQISSEVPQNLSASRPQDRQFILSSKKLLLSDSGFYLCAWSAAQGASYEQYFGPGTRLTVT.

The V gene is TRBV6-5, the J gene TRBJ2-2; 8 bases are shared with TRBD1. CDR1 and CDR2 (germline): MNHEY, SVGAGI. The CDR3 spans 13 residues. Unmatched junction bases numbered 0, after V lost 6 bases and J lost 3 bases. The DNA for the CDR3 is TGTGCCAGCAGGGGACAGGACACCGGGGAGCTGTTTTTT. Protein: CASRGQDTGELFF.

This clone turned up a few times. This sequence joins TRBV2 and TRBJ2-5; 12 nucleotides agree with TRBD1. J was trimmed by 7 bases and V by 4 bases; bases with no gene match: 4. The CDR3 consists of 14 residues. The germline V gene has CDR1 SNHLY and CDR2 FYNNEI. CDR3 protein: CASSGDRGLATQYF. The CDR3 nucleotides read TGTGCCAGCAGTGGGGACAGGGGGCTGGCGACCCAGTACTTC.

The rearrangement links TRBV5-6 to TRBJ1-5; D is uncertain. The length of the CDR3 is 13 residues. Germline V gives CDR1 SGHDT, CDR2 YYEEEE. V lost 0 bases and J 9 bases, leaving 10 bases between the germline ends. As DNA, the CDR3 is TGTGCCAGCAGCTTGGGAACAATCACGCCCCAGCATTTT. Its protein product is CASSLGTITPQHF.

This chain uses TRBV11-2 with TRBJ1-3; D is undetermined. The CDR3 runs to 14 residues. Germline V gene data show CDR1 as SGHAT and CDR2 as FQNNGV. Trimming left V 6 bases short and J 0 bases short, with 9 bases between. CDR3 DNA: TGTGCCAGCAGACCCGGGTTCTCTGGAAACACCATATATTTT. It yields the protein CASRPGFSGNTIYF.

This sequence joins TRBV6-6 and TRBJ1-2; TRBD1 agrees at 9 bases. This CDR3 contains 14 residues. Germline V gene lookup returns CDR1 MNHNY and CDR2 SVGAGI (reference sequence). V gave up 6 bases and J gave up 2 bases; unmatched junction bases: 4. In DNA, the CDR3 is TGTGCCAGCAGCGTAACAGGGGGCAACTATGGCTACACCTTC. It yields the protein CASSVTGGNYGYTF.

The gene calls are TRBV10-3 and TRBJ2-5, with D hard to call. Germline V gene data show CDR1 as ENHRY and CDR2 as SYGVKD. Trimming removed 4 bases at V and 5 bases at J, with 8 bases between. The CDR3 is made up of 12 amino acids. The CDR3 loop is CAISAGSETQYF. Here the CDR3 DNA reads TGTGCCATCAGTGCTGGTAGCGAGACCCAGTACTTC.